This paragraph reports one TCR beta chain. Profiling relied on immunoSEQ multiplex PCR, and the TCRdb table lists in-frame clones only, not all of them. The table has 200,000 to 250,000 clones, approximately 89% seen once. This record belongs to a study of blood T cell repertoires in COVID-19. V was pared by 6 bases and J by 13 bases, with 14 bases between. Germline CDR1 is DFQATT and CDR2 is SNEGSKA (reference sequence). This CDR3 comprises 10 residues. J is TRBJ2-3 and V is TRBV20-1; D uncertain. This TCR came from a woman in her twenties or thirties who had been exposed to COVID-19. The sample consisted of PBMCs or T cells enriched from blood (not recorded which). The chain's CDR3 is CSAQIKAEYF. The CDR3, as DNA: TGCAGTGCGCAGATCAAGGCGGAGTATTTT.